The 20 T cell receptor beta chains in this list originate from one sample, sequenced in a study of cytomegalovirus exposure and HLA in healthy donors. PCR used 60 Vbeta primers and 13 Jbeta primers. The assay was immunoSEQ multiplex PCR, and TCRdb's table has in-frame clones only and misses some. The sample lists about 120,000 clones, about 81% occurring once. The specimen was PBMCs. These receptor sequences come from a man aged 40-49 years in good health and CMV-seronegative.

This rearrangement joins TRBV19 to TRBJ1-1; 7 bases map to TRBD1. CDR1 is LNHDA, CDR2 SQIVND, per germline (reference sequence). CDR3 length equals 14 residues. J lost 0 bases, V lost 6 bases, and 4 bases had no gene match. The DNA of the CDR3 is TGTGCCAGTAGACCGACAGGGATGAACACTGAAGCTTTCTTT. Protein: CASRPTGMNTEAFF.

This clone was seen only a few times. The chain uses TRBV27 and TRBJ1-2, with 9 bases that match TRBD1. Germline CDR1 and CDR2: MNHEY and SMNVEV (reference sequence). The J segment lost 5 bases and the V segment lost 5 bases, leaving 9 bases of the junction unmatched. This CDR3 is built from 15 residues. The CDR3 nucleotides read TGTGCCAGCAGTAGAGGGACAGGGCAGGAATATGGCTACACCTTC. It encodes CASSRGTGQEYGYTF.

This clone was seen just once. The J gene is TRBJ1-2, the V gene TRBV27; no clear D gene. Trimming took 2 bases from V and 6 from J, leaving 13 bases between them. The CDR3 loop spans 14 amino acids. Germline assignment: CDR1 MNHEY and CDR2 SMNVEV (reference sequence). The chain's CDR3 is CASSLGPTEDGYTF. The CDR3 DNA follows: TGTGCCAGCAGTTTAGGCCCAACAGAAGATGGCTACACCTTC.

The V call is TRBV7-2, the J call TRBJ2-1; D may be TRBD2 (5 bases). The CDR3 is 16 amino acids. V was trimmed by 2 bases and J by 8 bases, leaving 19 bases between them. CDR1 is SGHTA and CDR2 is FQGNSA in the germline V gene. The CDR3 DNA reads as TGTGCCAGCAGCTTACCCTCGCTTAGGAGGACGGATGAGCAGTTCTTC. Residues: CASSLPSLRRTDEQFF.

J is TRBJ2-7 and V is TRBV9; perhaps TRBD2 as D (7 bases). The germline CDR1 and CDR2 sequences are SGDLS and YYNGEE. The V end was cut by 1 base, the J end by 0 bases, with 14 bases between. The length of the CDR3 is 16 residues. The CDR3 loop reads CASSVTGGPSSYEQYF. DNA for the CDR3: TGTGCCAGCAGCGTAACCGGGGGGCCGAGCTCCTACGAGCAGTACTTC.

The rearrangement links TRBV14 to TRBJ2-5, with D possibly TRBD1 on 5 matching bases. Trimming took 5 bases from V and 2 from J, leaving 12 bases between them. In germline, CDR1 is SGHDN, CDR2 FVKESK. The CDR3 has 14 residues. The CDR3 sequence: CASSLRGWQETQYF. The CDR3 bases are TGTGCCAGCAGCTTAAGGGGTTGGCAAGAGACCCAGTACTTC.

The V call is TRBV4-3, the J call TRBJ1-1, with 7 nucleotides matching TRBD1. The V gene end was trimmed by 4 bases and the J gene end by 1 base; junction bases not matched to a gene: 9. Germline CDR1 and CDR2: LGHNA and YSLEER. This CDR3 comprises 16 residues. The CDR3: CASSPGTGATNTEAFF. The DNA of the CDR3 is TGCGCCAGCAGCCCTGGAACAGGGGCAACGAACACTGAAGCTTTCTTT.

Worth noting for this clone: This sample also contains other DNA sequences that code for the same CDR3. The rearrangement links TRBV30 to TRBJ1-6, with D maybe TRBD1 (5 bases). CDR1 is GTSNPN and CDR2 is SVGIG in the germline V gene (reference sequence). There are 12 residues in the CDR3. The V and J ends lost 3 bases and 10 bases respectively, with 10 bases between them. CDR3 DNA sequence: TGTGCCTGGAGCAGGCCAGGGTCACCCCTCCACTTT. Translated: CAWSRPGSPLHF.

Concerning this clone itself: Other DNA sequences in the sample encode the same CDR3. The chain joins TRBV30 to TRBJ2-7; D perhaps matches TRBD2 (6 bases). CDR1 is GTSNPN, CDR2 SVGIG, per germline (reference sequence). V was shortened by 5 bases and J by 6 bases, with 17 bases between the two germline ends. The CDR3 length is 13 residues. The CDR3 nucleotides read TGTGCCTGGCGGGTGACGGGGGTTGGCGAGCAGTACTTC. It encodes CAWRVTGVGEQYF.

Here the CDR3 DNA reads TGTGCCAGCAGTCCCCCCCCTGGCAATCAGCCCCAGCATTTT. Protein: CASSPPPGNQPQHF. V gene TRBV28 combines with J gene TRBJ1-5; D remains unclear. The V gene lost 5 bases and the J gene lost 2 bases, with 10 bases spanning the gap. Germline CDR1 is MDHEN and CDR2 is SYDVKM. There are 14 residues in the CDR3.

Written as DNA, the CDR3 is TGTGCCAGCAGCCAAGGGGGACTAGCGGGAGTCTATGAGCAGTTCTTC. Encoded protein: CASSQGGLAGVYEQFF. The rearrangement joins TRBV14 to TRBJ2-1; 14 bases agree with TRBD2. From germline, CDR1 is SGHDN and CDR2 FVKESK. The junction had 4 bases not matched to a gene; V was cut back by 1 base and J by 8 bases. This CDR3 comprises 16 residues.

This sequence joins TRBV6-4 and TRBJ1-3, with D possibly being TRBD1 (5 bases). The V end was cut by 10 bases, the J end by 11 bases, with 21 bases between. Per germline, CDR1 MRHNA and CDR2 SNTAGT. The CDR3 contains 13 residues. In DNA, the CDR3 is TGTGCCACCCGGGGGGGAAGACATGTGGCCATATATTTT. Its translation is CATRGGRHVAIYF.

The chain carries TRBV7-9 and TRBJ1-1; TRBD1 aligns across 10 bases. CDR1 SEHNR and CDR2 FQNEAQ come from the germline V gene (reference sequence). The CDR3 extends over 14 amino acids. The V gene end was trimmed by 5 bases and the J gene end by 11 bases; junction bases not matched to a gene: 11. The CDR3 DNA sequence: TGTGCCAGCAGCCCTGGCGGGGACAGGGGTTGGGCTTTCTTT. Its translation: CASSPGGDRGWAFF.

The CDR3 bases are TGTGCCAGCAGTAATATCTACCCTCAAGAGACCCAGTACTTC. It specifies CASSNIYPQETQYF. This chain uses TRBV28 with TRBJ2-5; D gene uncertain. In germline, CDR1 is MDHEN, CDR2 SYDVKM. The CDR3 runs to 14 residues. V was cut by 5 bases and J by 2 bases, with 12 bases left in between.

DNA for the CDR3: TGCAGCGCGCTCTCCGCGGGGATTTTCCCAGATACGCAGTATTTT. Amino acids: CSALSAGIFPDTQYF. The V and J genes are TRBV29-1 and TRBJ2-3, with D possibly TRBD2 on 6 matching bases. Germline CDR1 reads SQVTM; CDR2 reads ANQGSEA. This CDR3 is 15 amino acids long. V lost 7 bases and J 4 bases, leaving 21 bases between the germline ends.

As concerns this clone: Germline and junction disagree at one end, which may indicate a read error. The gene calls are TRBV28 and TRBJ1-1; D might be TRBD1 (6 bases). This CDR3 region has 10 residues. CDR1 is MDHEN and CDR2 is SYDVKM in the germline V gene. DNA for the CDR3: TGCAGGGTAGGGGGCACTGAAGCTTTCTTT. Translation gives CRVGGTEAFF.

The chain employs TRBV2 and TRBJ2-1, with TRBD2 matching over 10 bases. This CDR3 has 14 amino acids. The ends lost 6 bases at V and 8 bases at J; junction bases unmatched: 7. Germline lookup yields CDR1 SNHLY and CDR2 FYNNEI. The CDR3 nucleotides read TGTGCCAGCAGATCGACTAGCGGGTTATATGAGCAGTTCTTC. Its translation: CASRSTSGLYEQFF.

This chain links TRBV4-1 with TRBJ2-7, with D perhaps TRBD1 (7 bases). Germline CDR1 and CDR2: MGHRA and YSYEKL. Trimming took off 4 bases at V and 4 bases at J, with 17 bases between the two ends. This CDR3 has 15 amino acids. Written as DNA, the CDR3 is TGCGCCAGCAGCCTTGGGGGGCAGGGGGTGTACGAGCAGTACTTC. Its protein product is CASSLGGQGVYEQYF.

V usage is TRBV5-1 and J usage is TRBJ1-1; D is undetermined. Trimming pared 1 base from V and 5 bases from J, leaving 12 bases between. Germline V lookup: CDR1 SGHRS, CDR2 YFSETQ. The CDR3 is made up of 14 amino acids. As DNA, the CDR3 is TGCGCCAGCAGCTTGCGTTCTGGGCGAACTGAAGCTTTCTTT. It codes for CASSLRSGRTEAFF.

V is TRBV30 and J is TRBJ1-5; perhaps TRBD1 as D (5 bases). V gave up 2 bases and J gave up 0 bases, with 17 bases separating them. The CDR3 is made up of 17 amino acids. Germline assignment: CDR1 GTSNPN and CDR2 SVGIG (reference sequence). The CDR3 loop is CAWSFKGLSNSNQPQHF. As DNA, the CDR3 is TGTGCCTGGAGTTTCAAGGGACTTTCAAATAGCAATCAGCCCCAGCATTTT.